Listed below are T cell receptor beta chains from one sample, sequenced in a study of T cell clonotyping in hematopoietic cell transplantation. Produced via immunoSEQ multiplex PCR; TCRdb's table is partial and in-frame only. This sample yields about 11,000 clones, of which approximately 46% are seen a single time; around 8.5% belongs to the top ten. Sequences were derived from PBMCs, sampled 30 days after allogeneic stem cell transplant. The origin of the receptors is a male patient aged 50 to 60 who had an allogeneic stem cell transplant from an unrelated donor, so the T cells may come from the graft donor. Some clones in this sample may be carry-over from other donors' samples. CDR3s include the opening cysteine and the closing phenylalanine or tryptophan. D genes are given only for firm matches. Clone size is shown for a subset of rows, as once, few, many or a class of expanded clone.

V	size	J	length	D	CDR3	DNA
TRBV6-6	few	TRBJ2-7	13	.	CASSSGVLYEQYF	TGTGCCAGCAGTTCAGGGGTCCTCTACGAGCAGTACTTC
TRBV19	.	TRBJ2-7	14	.	CASSISDHTYEQYF	TGTGCCAGTAGTATTTCGGATCACACCTACGAGCAGTACTTC
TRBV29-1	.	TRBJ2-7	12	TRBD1	CSVDATGGEEYF	TGCAGCGTTGACGCTACAGGGGGCGAGGAGTACTTC
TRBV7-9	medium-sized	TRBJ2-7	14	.	CASSLASAAYEQYF	TGTGCCAGCAGCTTAGCGTCGGCGGCCTACGAGCAGTACTTC
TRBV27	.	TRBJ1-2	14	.	CASSLSGLRDGYTF	TGTGCCAGCAGTTTATCAGGGCTGAGGGATGGCTACACCTTC
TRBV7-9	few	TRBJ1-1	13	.	CASSLIGDTEAFF	TGTGCCAGCAGCTTAATCGGGGACACTGAAGCTTTCTTT
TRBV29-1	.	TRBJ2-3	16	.	CSVEDSQRSSTDTQYF	TGCAGCGTTGAAGATTCACAGCGGTCTAGCACAGATACGCAGTATTTT
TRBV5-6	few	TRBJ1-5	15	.	CASSVLDYSNQPQHF	TGTGCCAGCAGCGTATTGGATTATAGCAATCAGCCCCAGCATTTT
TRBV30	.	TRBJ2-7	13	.	CAWSGDIGGEQYF	TGTGCCTGGAGTGGGGACATTGGGGGCGAGCAGTACTTC
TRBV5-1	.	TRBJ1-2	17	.	CASTLGTFPRANYGYTF	TGCGCCAGCACTCTTGGGACTTTCCCGAGGGCGAACTATGGCTACACCTTC
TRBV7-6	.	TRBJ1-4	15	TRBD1	CASTTWTGGFEKLFF	TGTGCCAGCACGACCTGGACAGGGGGTTTTGAAAAACTGTTTTTT
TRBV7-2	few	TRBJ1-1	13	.	CASSLEVNTEAFF	TGTGCCAGCAGCTTAGAAGTAAACACTGAAGCTTTCTTT
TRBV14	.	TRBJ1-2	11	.	CASSQDDGYTF	TGTGCCAGCAGCCAAGACGATGGCTACACCTTC
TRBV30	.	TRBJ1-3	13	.	CALSVGTGNTIYF	TGTGCCCTTTCGGTAGGGACTGGAAACACCATATATTTT
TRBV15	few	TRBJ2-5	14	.	CATSRTGRWETQYF	TGTGCCACCAGCAGGACGGGACGCTGGGAGACCCAGTACTTC
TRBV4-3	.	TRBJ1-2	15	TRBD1	CASSRWTGTLYGYTF	TGCGCCAGCAGCCGCTGGACAGGGACACTATATGGCTACACCTTC
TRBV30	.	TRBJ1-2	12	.	CAWDLDSYGYTF	TGTGCCTGGGACCTTGACTCCTATGGCTACACCTTC
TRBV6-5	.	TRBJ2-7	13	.	CASSYAGFNEQYF	TGTGCCAGCAGTTACGCGGGGTTCAACGAGCAGTACTTC
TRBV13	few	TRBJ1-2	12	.	CASSPSRYGYTF	TGTGCCAGCAGCCCCTCCAGATATGGCTACACCTTC
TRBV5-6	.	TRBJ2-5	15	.	CASSLAAEGQETQYF	TGTGCCAGCAGCTTGGCAGCGGAGGGGCAAGAGACCCAGTACTTC
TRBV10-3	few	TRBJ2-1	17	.	CAISEFPGGQTSDEQFF	TGTGCCATCAGTGAGTTTCCAGGGGGGCAGACTAGCGATGAGCAGTTCTTC
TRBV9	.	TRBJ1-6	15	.	CASSPRTDLNSPLHF	TGTGCCAGCAGCCCAAGGACAGATCTCAATTCACCCCTCCACTTT
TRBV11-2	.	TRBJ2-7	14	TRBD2	CASSLLREVGEQYF	TGTGCCAGCAGCTTATTGCGGGAGGTCGGCGAGCAGTACTTC
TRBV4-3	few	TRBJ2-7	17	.	CASSQDWGGGEAYEQYF	TGCGCCAGCAGCCAAGATTGGGGAGGGGGAGAGGCCTACGAGCAGTACTTC
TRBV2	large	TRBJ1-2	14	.	CASSVGVDYDSYTF	TGTGCCAGCAGTGTAGGGGTAGACTACGATAGCTACACCTTC
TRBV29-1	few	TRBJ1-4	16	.	CSVEDHWQTTNEKLFF	TGCAGCGTTGAGGATCATTGGCAGACAACTAATGAAAAACTGTTTTTT
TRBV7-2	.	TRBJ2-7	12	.	CASSLTGSEQYF	TGTGCCAGCAGCTTAACAGGTAGCGAGCAGTACTTC
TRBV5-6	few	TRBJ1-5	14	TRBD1	CASSPGQGGQPQHF	TGTGCCAGCAGCCCGGGACAGGGTGGCCAGCCCCAGCATTTT
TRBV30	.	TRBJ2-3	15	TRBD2	CAWSPASGGADTQYF	TGTGCCTGGAGTCCGGCTAGCGGGGGGGCAGATACGCAGTATTTT
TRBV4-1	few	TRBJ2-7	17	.	CASSQVDLGLAYREQYF	TGCGCCAGCAGCCAAGTCGATTTGGGCCTAGCATACCGCGAGCAGTACTTC
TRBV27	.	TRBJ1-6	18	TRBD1	CASSFDGDRGRYNSPLHF	TGTGCCAGCAGCTTCGACGGGGACAGGGGGCGGTATAATTCACCCCTCCACTTT
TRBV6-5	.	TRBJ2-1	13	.	CASSYSGADEQFF	TGTGCCAGCAGTTACTCGGGGGCTGATGAGCAGTTCTTC
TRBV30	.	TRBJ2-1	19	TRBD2	CAWSVLLAGSTPPFNEQFF	TGTGCCTGGAGTGTACTACTAGCGGGAAGTACCCCCCCGTTCAATGAGCAGTTCTTC
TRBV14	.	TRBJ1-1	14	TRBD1	CASSLGQGGTEAFF	TGTGCCAGCAGCCTCGGACAGGGGGGCACTGAAGCTTTCTTT
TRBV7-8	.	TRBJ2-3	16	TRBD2	CASSLRTSGGTDTQYF	TGTGCCAGCAGCTTGAGGACTAGCGGGGGCACAGATACGCAGTATTTT
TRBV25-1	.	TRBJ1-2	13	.	CASRSQGVDGYTF	TGTGCCAGCAGGTCCCAGGGAGTTGATGGCTACACCTTC
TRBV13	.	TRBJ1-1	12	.	CASRGQGTEAFF	TGTGCCAGCAGAGGGCAGGGCACTGAAGCTTTCTTT
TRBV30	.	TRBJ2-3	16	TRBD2	CAWSSAWGGSTDTQYF	TGTGCCTGGAGTTCCGCTTGGGGGGGAAGCACAGATACGCAGTATTTT
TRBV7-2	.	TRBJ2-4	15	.	CASSTRRGAKNIQYF	TGTGCCAGCAGCACACGGCGGGGAGCCAAAAACATTCAGTACTTC
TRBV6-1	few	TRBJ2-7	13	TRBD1	CASSPGTAYEQYF	TGTGCCAGCAGCCCCGGGACAGCCTACGAGCAGTACTTC